This entry features one TCR beta chain sequence. This receptor's antigen is unknown. Nothing much larger sits one base from this clone, and base qualities are not available. The CDR3 regions of human TCRbeta chains were subjected to immunosequencing. Per the original workflow: TCRs in the repertoires were compared against a reference library of SARS-CoV-2-specific TCRs that had been generated with the MIRA antigen-specificity platform. Breadth was defined as the fraction of unique TCRs that were SARS-CoV-2-associated, and depth was defined as the fraction of total T cells that were SARS-CoV-2-associated. Using the MIRA data, each spike-specific TCR was mapped to the spike region that the TCR reacts to and placed in a CD4 or CD8 class. Log10-transformed breadth and depth values were compared by one-way ANOVA with Sidak's multiple comparisons tests. Entries here come from immuneACCESS through TCRdb and include only in-frame sequences with V and J called. Some clones fail to appear in such tables; in the studies checked, an unresolved V gene covers under half of the shortfall, and the cause of the remainder is unknown. That table is the source of V, J and clone size, and D and trimming were worked out from the DNA. The sample contains some 130,000 clones, just under 95% of them found a single time. The ten most abundant clones make up 6% to 7% of the sample.

This entry is derived from a study of T cell responses to AZD1222 COVID-19 vaccine (dated by TCRdb to the early 2020s). With regard to the full study: TCR sequencing was performed for roughly 240 trial participants, of whom about 200 were given two doses of AZD1222 and about 25 were given two doses of MenACWY control vaccine. Enrollment into the trials was organized by age into subgroups of 18-55, 56-69 and 70-plus years, and those subgroups contained roughly 160, 29 and 62 TCR-sequenced participants, respectively. Broader findings and caveats from the paper: Spike-specific TCR breadth and depth rose significantly after two AZD1222 doses compared with day 0 and with MenACWY recipients. Conclusions about previously exposed vaccinees were limited because only six AZD1222 recipients were SARS-CoV-2 seropositive at baseline. Because no samples from the day 14 peak response were available, repertoires could be characterized only after the peak T cell response. Participants were mostly white British and included more females than males, and it was suggested by the authors that clonal diversity may have been underestimated. The whole spike protein was spanned by vaccine-associated CD4 TCRs, and dominant responses were seen in regions 160-218 and 743-854. Reportedly, almost half of the unique spike-specific TCRs recognized epitopes lying outside the regions that are mutated in the B.1.351 and B.1.1.7 variants. In the small 56-69-year group, the increase in depth fell short of significance, most likely because of low power.

In light of the paper, this sample's time point label describes: about 28 days (+/-7) after the second vaccine dose. Because spike-specific TCR depth and breadth did not differ between the two schedules, AZD1222 recipients who got a second dose at roughly 4 weeks were pooled with those who got a second dose at roughly 12 weeks. Vaccinee samples were obtained from the UK trials COV001 and COV002, which included a single-blind randomized controlled phase 2/3 trial of AZD1222 (ChAdOx1 nCoV-19) in healthy adults. For TCRbeta chain sequencing, PBMC samples were collected from trial participants at day 0 and at day 28 after the second dose. The V end loses 7 bases and the J end loses 4 bases, and a stretch of 20 bases separates them. From cysteine to phenylalanine, the CDR3 is 16 amino acids long. Kept here is only the CDR3 DNA, which spans 48 bases and is read in frame from base 1. CDR1 and CDR2, per the germline V gene, are SGHVS and FNYEAQ.

The starting material was peripheral blood, obtained 28 days after the second AZD1222 dose. The sequence was collected from an adult who received the AZD1222 COVID-19 vaccine. Recombination linked TRBV7-6 to TRBJ2-1; TRBD1 could be the D gene, as 5 bases match. CDR3 loop: CASISRPGLTYNEQFF. DNA sequence: TGTGCCAGCATCTCCAGGCCAGGGCTCACGTACAATGAGCAGTTCTTC.